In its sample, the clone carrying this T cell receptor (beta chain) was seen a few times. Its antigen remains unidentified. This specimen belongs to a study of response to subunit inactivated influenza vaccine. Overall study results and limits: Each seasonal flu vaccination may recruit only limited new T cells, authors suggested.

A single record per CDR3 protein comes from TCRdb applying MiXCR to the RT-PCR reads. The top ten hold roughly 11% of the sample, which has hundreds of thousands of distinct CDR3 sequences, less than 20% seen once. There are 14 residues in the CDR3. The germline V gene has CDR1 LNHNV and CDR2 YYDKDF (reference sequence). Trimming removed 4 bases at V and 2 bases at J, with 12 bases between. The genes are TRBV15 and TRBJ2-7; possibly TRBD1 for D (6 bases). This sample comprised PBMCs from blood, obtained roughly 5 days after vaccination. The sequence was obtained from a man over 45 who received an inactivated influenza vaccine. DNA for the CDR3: TGTGCCACCAGCAACGGGGACACTACCTACGAGCAGTACTTC. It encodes CATSNGDTTYEQYF.